This TCR beta chain was recovered during a study of T cell changes during pregnancy in multiple sclerosis. V lost 5 bases and J lost 10, with 9 bases in between. This CDR3 region has 11 residues. Germline loops: CDR1 MNHNY, CDR2 SVGAGI (reference sequence). Profiling relied on immunoSEQ multiplex PCR, and the TCRdb table lists in-frame clones only, not all of them. The sample includes just under 80,000 clones, 85% to 95% of them seen just once. The chain carries TRBV6-6 and TRBJ2-1; D unclear. Material: peripheral blood, obtained in the first trimester of pregnancy. This TCR came from a female donor with multiple sclerosis, enrolled in a pregnancy study. The chain's CDR3 is CASSPLGEQFF. DNA for the CDR3: TGTGCCAGCAGTCCCCTCGGGGAGCAGTTCTTC.